This T cell receptor beta chain was identified in a study of naive and memory T cell subsets. This clonotype appeared many times. V was shortened by 0 bases and J by 1 base, with 16 bases between the two germline ends. Germline V lookup: CDR1 DFQATT, CDR2 SNEGSKA (reference sequence). This CDR3 has 17 amino acids. For blood and skin samples, reverse transcription used TCR alpha and beta constant primers. The SP2 primer and nested alpha and beta constant region primers amplified ligated cDNA in four rounds. TCRdb re-derived calls from the 5' RACE reads in MiXCR, one entry per CDR3 protein. The sample lists approximately 24,000 distinct CDR3 sequences; around 25% were seen once. Adult healthy volunteers gave 2.5 ml peripheral blood for whole-blood RNA.

This chain joins TRBV20-1 and TRBJ2-1; possibly TRBD1 for D (7 bases). The sequence derives from a female donor in good health. DNA for the CDR3: TGCAGTGCTAGAGATTTGGAGGGGGCGAAGTCCTACAATGAGCAGTTCTTC. Protein: CSARDLEGAKSYNEQFF.